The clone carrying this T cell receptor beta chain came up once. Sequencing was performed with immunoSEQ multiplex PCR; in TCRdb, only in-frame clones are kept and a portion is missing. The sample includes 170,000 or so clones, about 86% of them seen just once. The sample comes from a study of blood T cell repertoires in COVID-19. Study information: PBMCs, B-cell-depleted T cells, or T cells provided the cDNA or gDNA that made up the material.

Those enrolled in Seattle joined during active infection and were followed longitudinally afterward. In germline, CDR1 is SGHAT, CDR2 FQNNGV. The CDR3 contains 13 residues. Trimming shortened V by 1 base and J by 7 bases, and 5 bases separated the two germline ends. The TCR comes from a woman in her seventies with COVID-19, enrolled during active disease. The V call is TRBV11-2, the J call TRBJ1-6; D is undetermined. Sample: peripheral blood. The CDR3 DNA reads TGTGCCAGCAGCTTAGGTGGCAATTCACCCCTCCACTTT. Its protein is CASSLGGNSPLHF.